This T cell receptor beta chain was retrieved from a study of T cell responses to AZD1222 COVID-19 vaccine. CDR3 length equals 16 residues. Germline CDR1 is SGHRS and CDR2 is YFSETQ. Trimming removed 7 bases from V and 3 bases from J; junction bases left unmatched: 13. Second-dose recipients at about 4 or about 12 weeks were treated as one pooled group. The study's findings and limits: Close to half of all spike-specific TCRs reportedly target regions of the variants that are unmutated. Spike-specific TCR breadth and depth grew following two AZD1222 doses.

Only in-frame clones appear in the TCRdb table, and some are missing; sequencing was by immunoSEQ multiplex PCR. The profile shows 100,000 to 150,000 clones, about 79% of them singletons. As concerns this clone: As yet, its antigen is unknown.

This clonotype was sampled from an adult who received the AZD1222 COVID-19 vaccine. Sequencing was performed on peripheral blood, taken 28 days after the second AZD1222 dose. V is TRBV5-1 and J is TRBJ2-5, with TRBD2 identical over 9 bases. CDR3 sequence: CASSTSPSGDEETQYF. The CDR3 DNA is TGCGCCAGCTCTACTTCTCCTAGCGGGGATGAAGAGACCCAGTACTTC. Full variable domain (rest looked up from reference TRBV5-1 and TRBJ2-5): KAGVTQTPRYLIKTRGQQVTLSCSPISGHRSVSWYQQTPGQGLQFLFEYFSETQRNKGNFPGRFSGRQFSNSRSEMNVSTLELGDSALYLCASSTSPSGDEETQYFGPGTRLLVL.